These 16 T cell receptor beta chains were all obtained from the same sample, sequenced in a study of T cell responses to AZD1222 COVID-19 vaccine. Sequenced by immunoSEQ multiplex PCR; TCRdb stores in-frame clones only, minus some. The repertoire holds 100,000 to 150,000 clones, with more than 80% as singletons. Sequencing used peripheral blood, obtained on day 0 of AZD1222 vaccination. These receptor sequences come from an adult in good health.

In DNA form, the CDR3 reads TGCGCCAGCAGCCAATCGGCTAACTATAATTCACCCCTCCACTTT. Translation: CASSQSANYNSPLHF. The rearrangement links TRBV4-1 to TRBJ1-6, with no clear D. Per the germline V gene, CDR1 is MGHRA and CDR2 is YSYEKL. There are 15 residues in the CDR3. The V gene lost 2 bases and the J gene lost 3 bases, with 8 bases spanning the gap.

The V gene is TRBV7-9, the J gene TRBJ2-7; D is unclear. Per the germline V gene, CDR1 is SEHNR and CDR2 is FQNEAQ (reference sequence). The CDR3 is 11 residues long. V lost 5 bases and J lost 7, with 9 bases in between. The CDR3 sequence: CASSKDLEQYF. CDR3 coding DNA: TGTGCCAGCAGCAAGGATTTGGAGCAGTACTTC.

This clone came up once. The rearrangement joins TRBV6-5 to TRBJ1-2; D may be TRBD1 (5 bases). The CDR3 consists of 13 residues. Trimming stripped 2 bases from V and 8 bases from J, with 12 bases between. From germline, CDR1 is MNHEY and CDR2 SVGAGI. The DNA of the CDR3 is TGTGCCAGCAGTTACCGGCAGGGAGGAGGCTACACCTTC. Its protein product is CASSYRQGGGYTF.

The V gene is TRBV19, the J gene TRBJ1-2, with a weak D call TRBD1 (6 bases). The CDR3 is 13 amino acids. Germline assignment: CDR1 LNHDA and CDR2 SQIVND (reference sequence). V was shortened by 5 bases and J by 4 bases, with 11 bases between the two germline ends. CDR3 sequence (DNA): TGTGCCAGTAGTGTGCAGGGGACCTATGGCTACACCTTC. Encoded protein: CASSVQGTYGYTF.

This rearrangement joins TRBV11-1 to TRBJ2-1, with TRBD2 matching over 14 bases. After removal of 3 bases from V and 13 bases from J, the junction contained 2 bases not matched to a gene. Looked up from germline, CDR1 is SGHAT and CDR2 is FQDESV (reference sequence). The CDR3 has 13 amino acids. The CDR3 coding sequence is TGTGCCAGCAGCTTGGGACTAGCGGGAGATCAGTTCTTC. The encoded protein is CASSLGLAGDQFF.

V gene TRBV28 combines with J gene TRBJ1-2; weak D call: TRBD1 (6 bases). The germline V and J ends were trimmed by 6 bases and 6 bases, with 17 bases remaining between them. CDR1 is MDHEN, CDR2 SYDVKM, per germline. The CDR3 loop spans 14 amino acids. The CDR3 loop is CASSLLGGGNGYTF. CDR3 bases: TGTGCCAGCAGCCTCCTCGGGGGCGGAAATGGCTACACCTTC.

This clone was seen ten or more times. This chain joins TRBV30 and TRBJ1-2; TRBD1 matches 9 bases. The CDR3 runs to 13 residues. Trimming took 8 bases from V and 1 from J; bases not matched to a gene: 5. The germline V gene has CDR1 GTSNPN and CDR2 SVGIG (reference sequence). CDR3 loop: CAGQGPNNYGYTF. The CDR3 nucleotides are TGTGCCGGACAGGGGCCTAATAACTATGGCTACACCTTC.

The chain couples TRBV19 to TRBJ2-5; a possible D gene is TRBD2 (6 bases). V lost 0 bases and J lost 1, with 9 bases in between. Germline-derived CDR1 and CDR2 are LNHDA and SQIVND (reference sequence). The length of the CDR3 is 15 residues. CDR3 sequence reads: CASSIEGGRQETQYF. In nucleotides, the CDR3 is TGTGCCAGTAGTATAGAGGGAGGCCGCCAAGAGACCCAGTACTTC.

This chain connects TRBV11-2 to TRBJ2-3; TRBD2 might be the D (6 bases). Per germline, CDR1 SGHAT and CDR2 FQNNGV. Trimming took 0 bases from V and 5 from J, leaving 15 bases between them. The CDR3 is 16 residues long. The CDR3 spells CASSLESGDSLDTQYF. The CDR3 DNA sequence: TGTGCCAGCAGCTTAGAGTCGGGGGATAGCTTAGATACGCAGTATTTT.

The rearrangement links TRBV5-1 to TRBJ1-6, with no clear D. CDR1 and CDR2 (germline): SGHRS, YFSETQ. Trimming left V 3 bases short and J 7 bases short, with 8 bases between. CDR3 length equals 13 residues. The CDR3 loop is CASSSAVNSPLHF. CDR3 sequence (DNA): TGCGCCAGCAGCTCCGCGGTGAATTCACCCCTCCACTTT.

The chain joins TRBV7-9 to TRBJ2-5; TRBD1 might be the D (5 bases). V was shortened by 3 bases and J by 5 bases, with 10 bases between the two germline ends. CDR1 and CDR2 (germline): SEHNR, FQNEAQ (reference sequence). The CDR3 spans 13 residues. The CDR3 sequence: CASSLTVSETQYF. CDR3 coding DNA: TGTGCCAGCAGCTTGACAGTTTCTGAGACCCAGTACTTC. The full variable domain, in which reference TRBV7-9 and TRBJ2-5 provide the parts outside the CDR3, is DTGVSQNPRHKITKRGQNVTFRCDPISEHNRLYWYRQTLGQGPEFLTYFQNEAQLEKSRLLSDRFSAERPKGSFSTLEIQRTEQGDSAMYLCASSLTVSETQYFGPGTRLLVL.

As DNA, the CDR3 is TGTGCCAGCAGTTTTGATGGGGATCAGCCCCAGCATTTT. Translated: CASSFDGDQPQHF. The chain recombines TRBV28 with TRBJ1-5, with unresolved D. Germline V gene sequence: CDR1 MDHEN, CDR2 SYDVKM. The V gene lost 3 bases and the J gene lost 5 bases, with 8 bases spanning the gap. The CDR3 totals 13 residues.

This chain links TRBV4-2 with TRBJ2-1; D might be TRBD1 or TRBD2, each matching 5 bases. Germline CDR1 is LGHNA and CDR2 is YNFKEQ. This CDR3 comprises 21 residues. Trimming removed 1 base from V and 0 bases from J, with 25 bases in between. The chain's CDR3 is CASSQATGRRGAESSYNEQFF. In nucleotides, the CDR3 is TGTGCCAGCAGCCAAGCTACCGGGCGCCGAGGGGCGGAGAGCTCCTACAATGAGCAGTTCTTC.

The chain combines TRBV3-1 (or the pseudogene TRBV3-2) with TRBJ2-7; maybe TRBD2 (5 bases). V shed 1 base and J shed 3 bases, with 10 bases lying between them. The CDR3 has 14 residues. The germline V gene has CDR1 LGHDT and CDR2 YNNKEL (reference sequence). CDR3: CASSQALAGYEQYF. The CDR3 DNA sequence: TGTGCCAGCAGCCAAGCCCTAGCCGGCTACGAGCAGTACTTC.

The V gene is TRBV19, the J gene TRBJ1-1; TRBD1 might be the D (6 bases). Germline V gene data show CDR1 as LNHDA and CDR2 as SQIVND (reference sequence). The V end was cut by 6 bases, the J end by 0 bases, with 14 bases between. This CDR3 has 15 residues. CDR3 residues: CASRWGRGVNTEAFF. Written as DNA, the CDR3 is TGTGCCAGTAGGTGGGGCAGGGGAGTGAACACTGAAGCTTTCTTT.

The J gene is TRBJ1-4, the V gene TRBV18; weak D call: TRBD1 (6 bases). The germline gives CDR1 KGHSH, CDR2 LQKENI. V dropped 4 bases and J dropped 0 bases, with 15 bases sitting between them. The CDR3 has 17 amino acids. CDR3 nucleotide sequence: TGTGCCAGCTCACGAATAGGACAGCTTGCAACTAATGAAAAACTGTTTTTT. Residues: CASSRIGQLATNEKLFF.